This T cell receptor (beta chain) originates from a study of cytomegalovirus exposure and HLA in healthy donors. Turning to this clone: The junction departs from the called germline gene at one end, perhaps through a read error.

The germline V gene encodes CDR1 DFQATT and CDR2 SNEGSKA (reference sequence). The CDR3 extends over 11 amino acids. The PCR was carried out with 60 Vbeta primers and 13 Jbeta primers. Clones were sequenced by immunoSEQ multiplex PCR, and TCRdb holds only the in-frame ones, with some missing. This repertoire shows some 150,000 clones, roughly three quarters found once; its top ten account for roughly 9.7%. This clonotype was obtained from a young man in good health and CMV-seropositive. Sequencing was done on a sample of PBMCs. This chain uses TRBV20-1 with TRBJ2-1, with a possible D match to TRBD2 (5 bases). In DNA form, the CDR3 reads TGCAGTGCCAAAGGAGCTCTAGCAGTGCTCTTC. Translation: CSAKGALAVLF.